Included here is one TCR beta chain sequence, with context. The data derive from a study of blood T cell repertoires in COVID-19. For the study at large: Collection of acute and convalescent COVID-19 samples took place in the United States, Italy and Spain. From T cells, B-cell-depleted T cells, or PBMCs came the material, which was cDNA or gDNA.

In the original analysis: Nucleated cell number was recorded as an estimate derived from reference gene primer amplification. The method was immunoSEQ multiplex PCR; TCRdb's version includes in-frame clones alone and lacks a portion of them. V and J calls and clone size are as listed in that table; D and trimming were resolved from the DNA. Among 150,000 to 170,000 clones listed, about 81% were seen once. The CDR3 is 16 amino acids. V was cut by 5 bases and J by 4 bases, with 15 bases left in between. Germline V gene sequence: CDR1 SEHNR, CDR2 FQNEAQ (reference sequence). Specimen: PBMCs or T cells enriched from blood (not recorded which). V and J are TRBV7-9 and TRBJ2-6; possibly TRBD1 for D (6 bases). The sequence was collected from a man in his fifties or sixties who had recovered from COVID-19. CDR3 in amino acids: CASSRTGKEGANVLTF. DNA for the CDR3: TGTGCCAGCAGCCGAACAGGGAAAGAAGGGGCCAACGTCCTGACTTTC.